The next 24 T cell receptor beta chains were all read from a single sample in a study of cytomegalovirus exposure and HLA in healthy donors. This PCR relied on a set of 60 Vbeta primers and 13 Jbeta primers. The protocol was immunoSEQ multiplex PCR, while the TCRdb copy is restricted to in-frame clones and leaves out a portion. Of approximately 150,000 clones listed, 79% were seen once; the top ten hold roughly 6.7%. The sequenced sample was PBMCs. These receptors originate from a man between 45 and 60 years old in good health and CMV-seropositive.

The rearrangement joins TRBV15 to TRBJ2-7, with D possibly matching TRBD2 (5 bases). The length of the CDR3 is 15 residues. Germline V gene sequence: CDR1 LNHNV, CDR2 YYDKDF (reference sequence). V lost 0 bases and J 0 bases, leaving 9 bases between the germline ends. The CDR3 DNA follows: TGTGCCACCAGCAGAGATTTAGCGCTCTCCTACGAGCAGTACTTC. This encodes CATSRDLALSYEQYF.

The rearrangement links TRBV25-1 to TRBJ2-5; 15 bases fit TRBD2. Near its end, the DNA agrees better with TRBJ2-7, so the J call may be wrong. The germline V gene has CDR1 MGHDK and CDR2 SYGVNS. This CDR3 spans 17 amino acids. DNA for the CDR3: TGTGCCAGCAGTCGAGGGACTAGCGGGAGGAGGTCCTACGAGCAGTACTTC. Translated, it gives CASSRGTSGRRSYEQYF.

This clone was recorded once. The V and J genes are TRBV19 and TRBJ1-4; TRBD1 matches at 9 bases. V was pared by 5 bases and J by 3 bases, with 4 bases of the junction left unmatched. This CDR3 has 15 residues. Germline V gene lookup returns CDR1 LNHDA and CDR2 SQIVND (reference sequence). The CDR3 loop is CASSGTGHSNEKLFF. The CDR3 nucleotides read TGTGCCAGTAGTGGGACAGGGCACTCTAATGAAAAACTGTTTTTT.

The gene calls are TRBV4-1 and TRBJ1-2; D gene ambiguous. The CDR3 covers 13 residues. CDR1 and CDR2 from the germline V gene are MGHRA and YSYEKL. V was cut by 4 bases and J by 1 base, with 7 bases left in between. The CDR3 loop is CASSRPGNYGYTF. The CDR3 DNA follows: TGCGCCAGCAGCCGACCGGGTAACTATGGCTACACCTTC.

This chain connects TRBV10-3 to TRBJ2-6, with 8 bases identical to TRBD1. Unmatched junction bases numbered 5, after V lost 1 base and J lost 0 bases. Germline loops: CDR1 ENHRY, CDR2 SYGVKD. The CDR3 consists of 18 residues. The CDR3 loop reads CAISEYGQGISGANVLTF. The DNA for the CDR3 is TGTGCCATCAGTGAGTATGGACAGGGAATCTCTGGGGCCAACGTCCTGACTTTC.

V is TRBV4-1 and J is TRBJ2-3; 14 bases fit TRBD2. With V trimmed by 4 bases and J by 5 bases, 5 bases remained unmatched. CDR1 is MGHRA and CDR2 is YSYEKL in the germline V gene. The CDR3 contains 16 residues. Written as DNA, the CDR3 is TGCGCCAGCAGCCTCGGGACTAGCGGGAGAATAGATACGCAGTATTTT. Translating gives CASSLGTSGRIDTQYF.

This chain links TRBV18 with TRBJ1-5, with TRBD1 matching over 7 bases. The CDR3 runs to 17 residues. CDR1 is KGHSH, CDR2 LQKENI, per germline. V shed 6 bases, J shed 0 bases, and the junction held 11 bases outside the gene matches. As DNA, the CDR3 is TGTGCCAGCTCCTCCGACAGGGAATTTGATAGCAATCAGCCCCAGCATTTT. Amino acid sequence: CASSSDREFDSNQPQHF.

The CDR3 bases are TGTGCCAGCAGCTTTTATGCGGGGGGCACAGATACGCAGTATTTT. Encoded protein: CASSFYAGGTDTQYF. The chain joins TRBV11-2 to TRBJ2-3, with TRBD2 matching 7 bases. The CDR3 length is 15 residues. Germline values: CDR1 SGHAT, CDR2 FQNNGV. With 3 bases clipped from V and 1 base from J, the junction kept 4 bases outside the gene matches.

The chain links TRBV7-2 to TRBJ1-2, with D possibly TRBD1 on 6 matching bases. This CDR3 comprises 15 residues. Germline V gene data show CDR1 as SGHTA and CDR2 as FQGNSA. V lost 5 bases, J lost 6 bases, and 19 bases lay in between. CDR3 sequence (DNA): TGTGCCAGCAGCACCGGACAGCTAGGGGATCATGGCTACACCTTC. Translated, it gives CASSTGQLGDHGYTF.

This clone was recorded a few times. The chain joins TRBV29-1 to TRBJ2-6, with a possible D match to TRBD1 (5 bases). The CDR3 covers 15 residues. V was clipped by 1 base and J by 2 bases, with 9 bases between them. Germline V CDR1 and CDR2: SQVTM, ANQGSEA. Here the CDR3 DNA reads TGCAGCGTTGAAGGGGGCGCAGCTGGGGCCAACGTCCTGACTTTC. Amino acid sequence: CSVEGGAAGANVLTF.

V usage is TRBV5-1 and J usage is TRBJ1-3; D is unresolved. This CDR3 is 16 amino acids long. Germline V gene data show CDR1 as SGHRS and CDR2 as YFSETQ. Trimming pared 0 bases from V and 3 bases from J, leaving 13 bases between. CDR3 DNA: TGCGCCAGCAGCTTGGCTGGGCTTTCGAATGGAAACACCATATATTTT. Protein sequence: CASSLAGLSNGNTIYF.

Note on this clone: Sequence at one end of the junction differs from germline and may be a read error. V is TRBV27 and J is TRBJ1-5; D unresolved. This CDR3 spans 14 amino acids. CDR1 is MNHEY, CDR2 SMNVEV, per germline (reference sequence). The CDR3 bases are TGTGCCGGCAGTTTAAGCGGGGTCGGTCAGCCCCAGCATTTT. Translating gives CAGSLSGVGQPQHF.

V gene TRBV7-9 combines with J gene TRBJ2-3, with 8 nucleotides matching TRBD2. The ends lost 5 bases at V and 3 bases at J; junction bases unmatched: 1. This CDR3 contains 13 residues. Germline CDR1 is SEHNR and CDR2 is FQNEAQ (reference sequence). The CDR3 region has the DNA TGTGCCAGCAGCCGGGGGGGGACAGATACGCAGTATTTT. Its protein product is CASSRGGTDTQYF.

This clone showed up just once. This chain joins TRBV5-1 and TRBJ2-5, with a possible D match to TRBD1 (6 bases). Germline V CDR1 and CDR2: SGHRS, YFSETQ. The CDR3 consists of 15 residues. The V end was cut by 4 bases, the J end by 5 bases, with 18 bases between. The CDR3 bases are TGCGCCAGCAGCGGTCGAACAGGGCGCGCGGAGACCCAGTACTTC. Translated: CASSGRTGRAETQYF. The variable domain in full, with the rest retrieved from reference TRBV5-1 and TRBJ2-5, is KAGVTQTPRYLIKTRGQQVTLSCSPISGHRSVSWYQQTPGQGLQFLFEYFSETQRNKGNFPGRFSGRQFSNSRSEMNVSTLELGDSALYLCASSGRTGRAETQYFGPGTRLLVL.

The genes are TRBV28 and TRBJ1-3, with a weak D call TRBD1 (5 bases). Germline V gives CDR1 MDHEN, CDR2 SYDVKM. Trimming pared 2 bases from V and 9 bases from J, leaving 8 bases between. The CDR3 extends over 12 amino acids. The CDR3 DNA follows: TGTGCCAGCAGTTTACGGGGGTCCACCATATATTTT. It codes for CASSLRGSTIYF.

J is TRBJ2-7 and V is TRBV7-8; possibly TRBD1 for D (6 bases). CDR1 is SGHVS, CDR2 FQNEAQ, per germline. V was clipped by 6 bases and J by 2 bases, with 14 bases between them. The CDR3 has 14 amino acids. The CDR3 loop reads CASSLRDTAYEQYF. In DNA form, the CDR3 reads TGTGCCAGCAGTTTACGGGACACCGCCTACGAGCAGTACTTC.

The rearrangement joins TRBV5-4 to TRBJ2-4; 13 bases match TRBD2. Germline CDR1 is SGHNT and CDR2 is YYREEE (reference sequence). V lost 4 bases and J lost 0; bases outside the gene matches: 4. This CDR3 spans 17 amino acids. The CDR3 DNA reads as TGTGCCAGCAGCCTGGGACTAGCGGGGCTAGCCAAAAACATTCAGTACTTC. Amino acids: CASSLGLAGLAKNIQYF.

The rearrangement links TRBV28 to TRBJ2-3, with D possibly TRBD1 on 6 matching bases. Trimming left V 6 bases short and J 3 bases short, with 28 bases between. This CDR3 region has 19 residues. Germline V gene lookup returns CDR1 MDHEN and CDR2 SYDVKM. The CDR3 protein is CASSEAGTTLLHGTDTQYF. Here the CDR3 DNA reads TGTGCCAGCAGCGAGGCCGGGACAACCCTGTTGCACGGGACAGATACGCAGTATTTT. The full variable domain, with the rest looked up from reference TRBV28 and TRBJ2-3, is DVKVTQSSRYLVKRTGEKVFLECVQDMDHENMFWYRQDPGLGLRLIYFSYDVKMKEKGDIPEGYSVSREKKERFSLILESASTNQTSMYLCASSEAGTTLLHGTDTQYFGPGTRLTVL.

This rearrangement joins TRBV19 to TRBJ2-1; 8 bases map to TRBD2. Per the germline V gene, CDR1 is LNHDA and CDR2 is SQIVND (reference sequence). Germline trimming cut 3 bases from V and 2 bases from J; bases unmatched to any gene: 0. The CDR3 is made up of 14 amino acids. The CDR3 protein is CASSISGTYNEQFF. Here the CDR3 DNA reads TGTGCCAGTAGTATTAGCGGGACCTACAATGAGCAGTTCTTC.

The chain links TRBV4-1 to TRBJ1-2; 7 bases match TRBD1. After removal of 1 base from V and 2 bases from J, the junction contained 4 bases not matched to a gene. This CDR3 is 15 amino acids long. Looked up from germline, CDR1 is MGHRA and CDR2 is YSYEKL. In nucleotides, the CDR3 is TGCGCCAGCAGCCAAGGTCCGGGACAGAACTATGGCTACACCTTC. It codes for CASSQGPGQNYGYTF.

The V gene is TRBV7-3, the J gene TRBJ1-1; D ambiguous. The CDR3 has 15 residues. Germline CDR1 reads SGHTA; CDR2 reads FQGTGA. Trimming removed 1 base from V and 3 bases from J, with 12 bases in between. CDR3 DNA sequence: TGTGCCAGCAGCTTAAGGCGGGGTACGGACACTGAAGCTTTCTTT. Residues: CASSLRRGTDTEAFF.

The CDR3 DNA reads TGTGCCAGCCAATACCCGGAGGGTGAAGGGAACGGGGAGCTGTTTTTT. This translates into CASQYPEGEGNGELFF. The chain links TRBV28 to TRBJ2-2; D might be TRBD2 (6 bases). Germline lookup yields CDR1 MDHEN and CDR2 SYDVKM. The V gene lost 8 bases and the J gene lost 7 bases, with 23 bases spanning the gap. The CDR3 is 16 amino acids.

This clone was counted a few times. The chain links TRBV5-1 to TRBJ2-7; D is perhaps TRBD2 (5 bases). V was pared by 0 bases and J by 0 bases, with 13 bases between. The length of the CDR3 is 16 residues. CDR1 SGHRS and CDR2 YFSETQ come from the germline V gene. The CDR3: CASSLEGGRSSYEQYF. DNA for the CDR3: TGCGCCAGCAGCTTGGAGGGCGGGCGAAGCTCCTACGAGCAGTACTTC.

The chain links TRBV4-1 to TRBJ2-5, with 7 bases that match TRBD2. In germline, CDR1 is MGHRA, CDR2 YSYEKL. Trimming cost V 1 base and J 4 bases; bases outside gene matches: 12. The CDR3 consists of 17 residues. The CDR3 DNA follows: TGCGCCAGCAGCCAAGTCTTGGGCGGGAGAATGCGAGAGACCCAGTACTTC. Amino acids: CASSQVLGGRMRETQYF.